This TCR beta chain is drawn from a study of shared clonotypes between healthy human individuals. Selected positively for CCR7 and CD45RO-negative, naive CD8 cells excluded terminally differentiated effector memory CD45RA+ cells. Data came from immunoSEQ multiplex PCR; TCRdb stores just in-frame clones and leaves some out. The data show around 620,000 clones, approximately 95% seen once. The CDR3 covers 13 residues. Germline assignment: CDR1 SQVTM and CDR2 ANQGSEA. J lost 8 bases, V lost 4 bases, and 6 bases had no gene match. Source material: naive CD8+ T cells sorted from blood. The chain uses TRBV29-1 and TRBJ2-1; 9 bases map to TRBD2. The source of this sequence is a woman in her 30s in good health. In DNA, the CDR3 is TGCAGCGTTGTAGCGGGAGATCTAGATGAGCAGTTCTTC. This translates into CSVVAGDLDEQFF.